The 22 T cell receptor beta chains presented below share a single source sample, sequenced in a study of tumor-infiltrating lymphocytes in primary liver carcinoma (dated by TCRdb to the late 2010s). Blood RNA was extracted from unsorted whole blood using TRIzol reagent, and germline DNA was obtained with the DNeasy Blood & Tissue kit. TCRdb names Illumina HiSeq 2500 as the instrument used. Starting from 500 to 600 ng total RNA, TCRbeta-specific cDNA was produced by reverse transcription with a constant-region primer and ProtoScript II reverse transcriptase. The TCRbeta libraries were prepared through three rounds of nested multiplex PCR following a slightly modified ARM-PCR procedure. Each of the first two PCR rounds ran for around 10 cycles using multiplex TRBV1-TRBV30 forward primers together with a Cbeta reverse primer. The public sequencing data were trimmed at Q25 with fastp and processed into clonotypes with MiXCR by TCRdb, which kept only in-frame beta chains. Every CDR3 protein is listed once, alongside the most common genes and DNA of its rows. Counted in this sample were fewer than 350,000 distinct CDR3 sequences; less than 65% of them appeared once. Roughly 6.5% of the sample belongs to the ten largest clones.

Sequenced: peripheral blood. These TCRs come from a man aged 40-50 years with primary liver carcinoma and hepatitis B virus infection.

The chain recombines TRBV12-3 or TRBV12-4 with TRBJ1-5, with D maybe TRBD1 (6 bases). TRBJ2-3 explains the end of the DNA better; the J call may be wrong. The CDR3 is 17 residues long. This CDR3 reads CASSPATGDYNNQPQYF. The DNA of the CDR3 is TGTGCCAGCAGTCCCGCGACAGGCGACTATAACAATCAGCCCCAGTATTTT.

This clonotype was recorded many times. The rearrangement links TRBV6-2 or TRBV6-3 to TRBJ2-1; 9 bases map to TRBD2. CDR3 length equals 13 residues. Germline trimming cut 5 bases from V and 7 bases from J; bases unmatched to any gene: 3. From germline, CDR1 is MNHEY and CDR2 SVGEGT. As DNA, the CDR3 is TGTGCCAGCAGTGGACTAGCGCAAAATGAGCAGTTCTTC. Protein sequence: CASSGLAQNEQFF.

This clonotype was seen ten or more times. The chain uses TRBV4-1 and TRBJ1-1; D is unresolved. CDR3 size: 14 residues. Per the germline V gene, CDR1 is MGHRA and CDR2 is YSYEKL. V was shortened by 4 bases and J by 1 base, with 10 bases between the two germline ends. CDR3 bases: TGCGCCAGCAGCCTAAGACTTTCGAACACTGAAGCTTTCTTT. This encodes CASSLRLSNTEAFF.

In regard to this clonotype: A single base separates this from a much larger clone, so it may be a read error. The chain recombines TRBV6-6 with TRBJ2-7; no definite D call. Looked up from germline, CDR1 is MNHNY and CDR2 is SVGAGI (reference sequence). The CDR3 totals 13 residues. V was trimmed by 7 bases and J by 7 bases, leaving 17 bases between them. CDR3 DNA sequence: TGTGCCAGCAACAGCGCTACGGTGGGTGAGCAGTACTTC. It codes for CASNSATVGEQYF.

This clonotype was detected many times. The chain recombines TRBV10-3 with TRBJ1-2; tentative D call: TRBD1 (5 bases). The CDR3 sequence is 19 residues long. CDR1 and CDR2 from the germline V gene are ENHRY and SYGVKD. The ends were cut back, 5 bases at V and 5 bases at J, with 30 bases in the middle. The CDR3 protein is CAISTGDQGALWPTYGYTF. CDR3 nucleotide sequence: TGTGCCATCAGTACGGGAGACCAGGGAGCTCTATGGCCTACATATGGCTACACCTTC.

The table lists this clonotype with many counts. CDR3 loop: CASSPSGVNRGDEQFF. The CDR3 region has the DNA TGTGCCAGCAGCCCTAGCGGGGTGAACCGTGGGGATGAGCAGTTCTTC. This chain joins TRBV4-2 and TRBJ2-1; TRBD2 agrees at 9 bases. Trimming took 4 bases from V and 8 from J; bases not matched to a gene: 12. Germline CDR1 LGHNA, CDR2 YNFKEQ. There are 16 residues in the CDR3.

Points on this clonotype: Relative to the germline gene, one junction end is altered; a read error may explain this. The chain carries TRBV11-2 and TRBJ2-2; TRBD1 matches at 8 bases. This CDR3 region has 18 residues. CDR1 is SGHAT, CDR2 FQNNGV, per germline. CDR3 residues: CASSLGLAGQADTWEPFF. The CDR3 nucleotides are TGTGCCAGTAGCTTAGGACTGGCGGGACAGGCGGACACCTGGGAGCCGTTTTTT.

The chain couples TRBV6-1 to TRBJ2-7; D possibly uses TRBD1 or TRBD2 (5 bases each). This CDR3 contains 15 residues. Trimming stripped 6 bases from V and 0 bases from J, with 15 bases between. Germline loops: CDR1 MNHNS, CDR2 SASEGT. Here the CDR3 DNA reads TGTGCCAGCAGGGCTCGGGACGGAAGCTCCTACGAGCAGTACTTC. As protein: CASRARDGSSYEQYF.

Turning to this clonotype: Since a much larger clone is just one base distant, this may be a read error. The chain is built from TRBV5-5 and TRBJ2-7; 10 bases match TRBD2. Trimming removed 4 bases from V and 6 bases from J; junction bases left unmatched: 10. The CDR3 extends over 15 amino acids. Germline values: CDR1 SGHKS, CDR2 YYEKEE (reference sequence). Here the CDR3 DNA reads TGTGCCAGCAGCCATGTAGCGGGAGGTGAAGCCGAGCAGTACTTC. Translating it yields CASSHVAGGEAEQYF.

The chain is built from TRBV4-1 and TRBJ2-7; 9 positions agree with TRBD1. The CDR3 contains 15 residues. Germline CDR1 MGHRA, CDR2 YSYEKL. V shed 11 bases, J shed 2 bases, and the junction held 13 bases outside the gene matches. CDR3 DNA: TGCGCCGGCAACCACCCAGGGACAGGGACCTACGAGCAGTACTTC. Translated: CAGNHPGTGTYEQYF.

This clonotype was detected a few times. This may stem from a read error, because a much larger clone lies one nucleotide away. V and J are TRBV29-1 and TRBJ1-1; TRBD1 agrees at 8 bases. The CDR3 is 13 residues long. The germline CDR1 and CDR2 sequences are SQVTM and ANQGSEA. V dropped 7 bases and J dropped 7; count of bases not matched to a gene: 11. The CDR3 region has the DNA TGCAGCGCTGCAACAGGGGGAAGGATTGAAGCTTTCTTT. Its translation is CSAATGGRIEAFF. Drawing the rest from reference TRBV29-1 and TRBJ1-1, the complete variable domain is SAVISQKPSRDICQRGTSLTIQCQVDSQVTMMFWYRQQPGQSLTLIATANQGSEATYESGFVIDKFPISRPNLTFSTLTVSNMSPEDSSIYLCSAATGGRIEAFFGQGTRLTVV.

This clonotype was recorded only once. Possible read error: a much larger clone is one base away. The chain carries TRBV10-3 and TRBJ2-7; D unclear. V was cut by 11 bases and J by 0 bases, with 14 bases left in between. In germline, CDR1 is ENHRY, CDR2 SYGVKD. There are 13 residues in the CDR3. CDR3 DNA sequence: TGTGCCGCCACGGTCGACAACTCCTACGAGCAGTACTTC. It encodes CAATVDNSYEQYF.

To note about this clonotype: Because it lacks the conserved phenylalanine or tryptophan at the end, this CDR3 is likely a read error. J is TRBJ2-6 and V is TRBV29-1, with no clear D. There are 12 residues in the CDR3. CDR1 is SQVTM and CDR2 is ANQGSEA in the germline V gene. Deletions cut 5 bases from V and 0 bases from J, with 2 bases between. The CDR3 is CSVISGANVLTL. Here the CDR3 DNA reads TGCAGCGTTATCTCTGGGGCCAACGTCCTGACTCTC.

The chain recombines TRBV12-3 or TRBV12-4 with TRBJ2-3; 8 bases align to TRBD2. V shed 9 bases, J shed 4 bases, and the junction held 9 bases outside the gene matches. This CDR3 is built from 14 residues. The chain's CDR3 is CASSPGTRPDTQYF. The CDR3 nucleotides read TGTGCCAGTAGTCCCGGGACTAGGCCAGATACGCAGTATTTT.

A note on this clonotype: The junction departs from the called germline gene at one end, perhaps through a read error. The chain employs TRBV5-4 and TRBJ2-2, with D maybe TRBD2 (7 bases). The CDR3 is 17 amino acids. Germline assignment: CDR1 SGHNT and CDR2 YYREEE (reference sequence). CDR3 DNA: TGTGCCAGCAGCCCCACCCCGGGGGGCTCGAACACCAGGGAGCTGTTTTTT. Encoded protein: CASSPTPGGSNTRELFF. Using reference TRBV5-4 and TRBJ2-2 for the parts outside the CDR3, the full variable domain is ETGVTQSPTHLIKTRGQQVTLRCSSQSGHNTVSWYQQALGQGPQFIFQYYREEENGRGNFPPRFSGLQFPNYSSELNVNALELDDSALYLCASSPTPGGSNTRELFFGEGSRLTVL.

This clonotype has only a few counts. The DNA of the CDR3 is TGTGCCAGCAGCGATTTAAACAATGAGCAGTTCTTC. As protein: CASSDLNNEQFF. The V and J genes are TRBV7-2 and TRBJ2-1; D gene unclear. Trimming left V 5 bases short and J 5 bases short, with 7 bases between. This CDR3 has 12 amino acids. Germline V gene lookup returns CDR1 SGHTA and CDR2 FQGNSA. Full variable domain (rest looked up from reference TRBV7-2 and TRBJ2-1): GAGVSQSPSNKVTEKGKDVELRCDPISGHTALYWYRQSLGQGLEFLIYFQGNSAPDKSGLPSDRFSAERTGGSVSTLTIQRTQQEDSAVYLCASSDLNNEQFFGPGTRLTVL.

The V call is TRBV6-2 or TRBV6-3, the J call TRBJ2-2; 9 bases line up with TRBD1. The CDR3 has 16 residues. Trimming removed 5 bases from V and 3 bases from J; junction bases left unmatched: 7. Germline assignment: CDR1 MNHEY and CDR2 SVGEGT. The CDR3 DNA sequence: TGTGCCAGCAGTCGTACAGGGGGCGCGGACACCGGGGAGCTGTTTTTT. Translated: CASSRTGGADTGELFF.

Concerning this clonotype itself: It is likely a read error, because the conserved phenylalanine at the end of the CDR3 is missing. The chain has TRBV11-1 and TRBJ2-2; 7 positions match TRBD1. J gave up 7 bases and V 5 bases, and 22 bases lay outside the gene matches. The CDR3 is 19 residues long. Looked up from germline, CDR1 is SGHAT and CDR2 is FQDESV (reference sequence). CDR3 residues: CASSPLSQGTTGSVGELFL. In nucleotides, the CDR3 is TGTGCCAGCAGCCCCCTCTCACAGGGGACGACAGGCTCCGTCGGGGAGCTGTTTTTA.

This clonotype was counted at least ten times. The rearrangement links TRBV4-2 to TRBJ2-3; TRBD2 might be the D (5 bases). The CDR3 is 14 amino acids. Germline V lookup: CDR1 LGHNA, CDR2 YNFKEQ. Trimming pared 6 bases from V and 0 bases from J, leaving 10 bases between. CDR3 sequence (DNA): TGTGCCAGCAGGCGTAGCGATAGCACAGATACGCAGTATTTT. Protein sequence: CASRRSDSTDTQYF.

This chain uses TRBV6-2 or TRBV6-3 with TRBJ1-5; 7 bases agree with TRBD1. There are 18 residues in the CDR3. V was pared by 6 bases and J by 2 bases, with 16 bases of the junction left unmatched. Germline CDR1 is MNHEY and CDR2 is SVGEGT. The CDR3 nucleotides read TGTGCCAGCAGGGAAAGGATGACGAACAGGGGTGGCAATCAGCCCCAGCATTTT. This codes for CASRERMTNRGGNQPQHF.

This chain uses TRBV6-5 with TRBJ2-3, with 8 bases that match TRBD2. This CDR3 region has 15 residues. V lost 6 bases to trimming and J lost 1 base; unmatched junction nucleotides: 6. Germline V gives CDR1 MNHEY, CDR2 SVGAGI. The CDR3 DNA is TGTGCCAGCAGATCGAGCGGGAGTCGCACAGATACGCAGTATTTT. This gives the protein CASRSSGSRTDTQYF.

The chain links TRBV12-3 or TRBV12-4 to TRBJ2-1; TRBD2 is a possible D gene (5 bases). Trimming took 9 bases from V and 3 from J, leaving 12 bases between them. This CDR3 has 13 residues. The CDR3 spells CARGWECYNEQFF. For the CDR3, the DNA is TGTGCCAGAGGATGGGAGTGCTACAATGAGCAGTTCTTC.